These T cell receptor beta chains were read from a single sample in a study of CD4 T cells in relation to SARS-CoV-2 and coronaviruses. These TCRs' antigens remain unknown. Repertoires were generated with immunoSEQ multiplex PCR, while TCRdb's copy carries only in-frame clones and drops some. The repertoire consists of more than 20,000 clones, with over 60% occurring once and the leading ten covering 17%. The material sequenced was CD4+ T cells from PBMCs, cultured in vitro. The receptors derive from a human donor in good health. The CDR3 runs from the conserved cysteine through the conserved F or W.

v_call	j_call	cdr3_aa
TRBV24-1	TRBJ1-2	CATSDPNRGSNYGYTF
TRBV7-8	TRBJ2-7	CASSLDGRQFSYEQYF
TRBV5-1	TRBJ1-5	CASSQQGGFNQPQHF
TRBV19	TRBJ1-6	CASSIGTGPLHF
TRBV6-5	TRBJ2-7	CASSRLAGGDEQYF
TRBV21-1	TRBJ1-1	CASSKVGGVEGNTEAFF
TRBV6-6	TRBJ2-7	CVTRTGYTYEQYF
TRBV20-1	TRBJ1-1	CSASLLSRNLDTEAFF
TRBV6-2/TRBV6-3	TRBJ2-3	CASSYDSQGTDTQYF
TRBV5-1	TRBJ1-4	CASSLSGTASINEKLFF
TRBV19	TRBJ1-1	CASTEGGITEAFF
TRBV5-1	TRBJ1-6	CASTTQVSGNSPLHF
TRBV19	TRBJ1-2	CASSQGTGYGYTF
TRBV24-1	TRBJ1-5	CATSDLDREVYSNQPQHF
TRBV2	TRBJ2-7	CASSEDGGNFYEQYF
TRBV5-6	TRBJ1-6	CASSRDRDNSPLHF
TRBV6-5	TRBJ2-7	CAGSSEGGDFNEQYF
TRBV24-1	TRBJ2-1	CATSGITGPSYNEQFF
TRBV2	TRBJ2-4	CASSWTSGGAKNIQYF
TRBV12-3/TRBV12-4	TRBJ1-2	CASSLGTARGYTF
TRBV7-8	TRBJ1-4	CASSQDRVREKLFF
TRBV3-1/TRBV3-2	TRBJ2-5	CASSTRVWEETQYF
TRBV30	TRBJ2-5	CAWSARGQETQYF
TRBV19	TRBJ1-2	CASRKGQGAFNYGYTF
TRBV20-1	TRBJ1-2	CSARGDGGYTF
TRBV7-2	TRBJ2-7	CASSLAPPNPYLRNILYEQYF
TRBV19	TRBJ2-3	CASSMTSGRGGGRTDTQYF
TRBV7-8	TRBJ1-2	CASSLRRDYGYTF
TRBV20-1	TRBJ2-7	CSASSHGGTGNYEQYF
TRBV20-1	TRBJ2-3	CSAARADTQYF
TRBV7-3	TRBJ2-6	CASSSTGAGANVLTF
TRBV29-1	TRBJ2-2	CSGGTSGRWGTGELFF
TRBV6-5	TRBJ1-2	CASSFRTGGFGGYTF